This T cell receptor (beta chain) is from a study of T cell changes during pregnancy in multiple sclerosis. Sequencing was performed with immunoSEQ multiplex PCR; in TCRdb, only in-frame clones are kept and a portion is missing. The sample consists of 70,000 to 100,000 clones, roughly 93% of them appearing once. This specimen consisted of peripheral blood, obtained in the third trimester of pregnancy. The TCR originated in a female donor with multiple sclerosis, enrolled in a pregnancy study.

The CDR3 sequence: CASSAGTGPSFAGELFF. DNA for the CDR3: TGTGCCAGCAGCGCCGGGACAGGGCCCTCCTTTGCCGGGGAGCTGTTTTTT. V gene TRBV5-8 combines with J gene TRBJ2-2; 9 nucleotides agree with TRBD1. There are 17 residues in the CDR3. The V gene end was trimmed by 4 bases and the J gene end by 6 bases; junction bases not matched to a gene: 13. Germline CDR1 is SGHTS and CDR2 is YDEGEE.